A selection of T cell receptor beta chains follows, all from one sample in a study of blood T cell repertoires in COVID-19. Assay: immunoSEQ multiplex PCR; the TCRdb copy retains only in-frame clones and omits some. The top ten hold roughly 1.6% of the sample, which has about 300,000 clones, 87% seen once. The sample was peripheral blood. Receptor source: a woman aged 40 to 50 who had recovered from COVID-19. Both conserved end residues are part of each CDR3. D genes are given only for firm matches. Part of the rows lack a size; the others show once, few, many or a class for expanded clones.

j_call	d_call	clone_size	v_call	cdr3_nt	cdr3_aa
TRBJ1-5	TRBD1	.	TRBV7-9	TGTGCCAGCAGCTTGGACAGGGCTCAGCCCCAGCATTTT	CASSLDRAQPQHF
TRBJ1-4	TRBD1	.	TRBV5-1	TGCGCCAGCAGCCTCGGCAGGGGGGCTAATGAAAAACTGTTTTTT	CASSLGRGANEKLFF
TRBJ2-3	.	.	TRBV4-3	TGCGCCAGCAGCCAAGGGGCAGTCGGAACAGATACGCAGTATTTT	CASSQGAVGTDTQYF
TRBJ1-5	.	few	TRBV6-2/TRBV6-3	TGTGCCAGCAGCCCGGGAGGGCGCCAGCGTCAGCCCCAGCATTTT	CASSPGGRQRQPQHF
TRBJ2-2	.	.	TRBV14	TGTGCCAGCAGCCAAAATGCGTTCACGAACACCGGGGAGCTGTTTTTT	CASSQNAFTNTGELFF
TRBJ1-6	.	.	TRBV6-6	TGTGCCAGCAAGCGGGACACCAATTCACCCCTCCACTTT	CASKRDTNSPLHF
TRBJ2-7	.	.	TRBV9	TGTGCCAGCGGTCGGGGGAGGAGGTCCTACGAGCAGTACTTC	CASGRGRRSYEQYF
TRBJ1-4	.	.	TRBV5-3	TGTGCCAGAAGGGGGGGATATGGCGAAAAACTGTTTTTT	CARRGGYGEKLFF
TRBJ2-2	.	.	TRBV11-3	TGTGCCAGCAGCCCCTCCGGGGCCGGGGAGCTGTTTTTT	CASSPSGAGELFF
TRBJ2-5	.	.	TRBV11-3	TGTGCCAGCAGCCGTCGGGGCGGGTCAGGGGTGGAAGAGACCCAGTACTTC	CASSRRGGSGVEETQYF
TRBJ1-5	.	.	TRBV5-6	TGTGCCAGCAGTACTGGGACTCATCAGCCCCAGCATTTT	CASSTGTHQPQHF
TRBJ1-1	.	.	TRBV2	TGTGCCGACAAGGGAGGGCCCGTGAATTCGTGGGCTTTCTTT	CADKGGPVNSWAFF
TRBJ1-1	.	.	TRBV4-1	TGCGCCAGCAGCCAGCTAGTGGAAAACACTGAAGCTTTCTTT	CASSQLVENTEAFF
TRBJ1-6	.	.	TRBV2	TGTGCCAGCAGTGAAGCTACCCTCCACTTT	CASSEATLHF
TRBJ1-5	.	.	TRBV18	TGTGCCAGCTCACCACCGGTAGGAGTCGGCCAGCCCCAGCATTTT	CASSPPVGVGQPQHF
TRBJ2-3	TRBD2	once	TRBV5-5	TGTGCCAGCAGCCCTTGGACTAGCGGGAGCACAGATACGCAGTATTTT	CASSPWTSGSTDTQYF
TRBJ1-5	.	.	TRBV19	TGTGCCAGTACCACCGGGGGTTGGAGCAATCAGCCCCAGCATTTT	CASTTGGWSNQPQHF
TRBJ2-1	TRBD1	.	TRBV4-3	TGCGCCAGCAGCCATACCGTCGGACAGGGACCGTCCAATGAGCAGTTCTTC	CASSHTVGQGPSNEQFF
TRBJ1-1	.	.	TRBV7-8	TGTGCCAGCAGCTACGACCCGACAGACATGAACACTGAAGCTTTCTTT	CASSYDPTDMNTEAFF
TRBJ1-1	TRBD1	once	TRBV7-9	TGTGCCAGCAGCTACGGACAGGGCACTGAAGCTTTCTTT	CASSYGQGTEAFF
TRBJ1-1	TRBD1	.	TRBV29-1	TGCAGCGGTGCCGGGACAGGGTATACTGAAGCTTTCTTT	CSGAGTGYTEAFF
TRBJ2-5	.	.	TRBV24-1	TGTGCCACCAGAAAATCGGGAGAGACCCAGTACTTC	CATRKSGETQYF
TRBJ1-2	.	.	TRBV27	TGTGCCAGCAGTTCTTGGGGGGTCTATGGCTACACCTTC	CASSSWGVYGYTF
TRBJ1-1	.	.	TRBV2	TGTGCCAGCAGCCCCGGCAGAACGGGGAACACTGAAGCTTTCTTT	CASSPGRTGNTEAFF
TRBJ2-2	.	.	TRBV5-6	TGTGCCAGCAGCTTGGCCCTGGGCACACCGAACACCGGGGAGCTGTTTTTT	CASSLALGTPNTGELFF
TRBJ2-2	TRBD2	.	TRBV5-1	TGCGCCAGCAGCCCGAGGACTAGCGGAGACACCGGGGAGCTGTTTTTT	CASSPRTSGDTGELFF
TRBJ2-1	TRBD2	.	TRBV6-2/TRBV6-3	TGTGCCAGCAGTTACCCCCGTAGCGGGGGCCCACACTACAATGAGCAGTTCTTC	CASSYPRSGGPHYNEQFF
TRBJ1-5	TRBD1	.	TRBV6-1	TGTGCCAGCAGTGAATGGGCCAGGGGGCGCAATCAGCCCCAGCATTTT	CASSEWARGRNQPQHF
TRBJ1-5	.	.	TRBV19	TGTGCCAGTAGTATAGACAGGGAGGGCAATCAGCCCCAGCATTTT	CASSIDREGNQPQHF
TRBJ2-5	.	.	TRBV18	TGTGCCAGCTCACCACCAGGGACAACAAAAGAGACCCAGTACTTC	CASSPPGTTKETQYF
TRBJ2-1	.	.	TRBV5-8	TGTGCCACCTCCGGGACTCGGGTCCATGAGCAGTTCTTC	CATSGTRVHEQFF
TRBJ1-6	TRBD1	.	TRBV25-1	TGTGCCAACGAGAGCGGGGACAGGGGCAATTCACCCCTCCACTTT	CANESGDRGNSPLHF
TRBJ2-5	TRBD1	.	TRBV30	TGTGCCTGGAGCAGACAGGGCCAAGAGACCCAGTACTTC	CAWSRQGQETQYF
TRBJ2-2	TRBD1	.	TRBV9	TGTGCCAGCAGCCCCCGGACAGGTAGTCTCACCGGGGAGCTGTTTTTT	CASSPRTGSLTGELFF
TRBJ2-3	TRBD2	.	TRBV6-5	TGTGCCAGCACCGCCCGGGGGGTGATCACAGATACGCAGTATTTT	CASTARGVITDTQYF
TRBJ1-2	.	.	TRBV7-8	TGTGCCAGCAGCTTAGCGAGGCTAAGGGGGTATGGCTACACCTTC	CASSLARLRGYGYTF
TRBJ2-1	TRBD2	.	TRBV19	TGTGCCAGTAGTATATCACTAGCGGGGGGTAATGAGCAGTTCTTC	CASSISLAGGNEQFF
TRBJ1-3	.	.	TRBV13	TGTGCCAGCAAGGCGGAGAACACCATATATTTT	CASKAENTIYF
TRBJ1-2	.	.	TRBV10-2	TGCGCCAGCAACCAAGGAGATGGCTACACCTTC	CASNQGDGYTF
TRBJ1-2	.	.	TRBV21-1	TGTGCCAGCAGCAATTCCGGGACAGTATTCGATGGCTACACCTTC	CASSNSGTVFDGYTF
TRBJ2-3	TRBD1	.	TRBV7-8	TGTGCCAGCTGGCTAGGGGGCTCCCCGGCAGATACGCAGTATTTT	CASWLGGSPADTQYF
TRBJ2-1	TRBD1	.	TRBV19	TGTGCCAGTAGTATCAGGGGGAGCTCCTACAATGAGCAGTTCTTC	CASSIRGSSYNEQFF
TRBJ2-7	.	.	TRBV28	TGTGCCAGCACCCAGTTTCCCACCTACGAGCAGTACTTC	CASTQFPTYEQYF
TRBJ1-6	TRBD1	few	TRBV11-2	TGTGCCAGCAGCTTGAGGGGGCGGTTTGATTCACCCCTCCACTTT	CASSLRGRFDSPLHF
TRBJ1-6	.	.	TRBV29-1	TGCAGCGTGAGACAGGACCTAAATTCACCCCTCCACTTT	CSVRQDLNSPLHF
TRBJ1-1	TRBD1	.	TRBV5-6	TGTGCCAGCAGCAGAAGACAGGGCGTCACTGAAGCTTTCTTT	CASSRRQGVTEAFF
TRBJ1-2	.	.	TRBV9	TGTGCCAGCAGCGCCCAATTCAGGGGTGGCTACACCTTC	CASSAQFRGGYTF
TRBJ2-1	TRBD2	.	TRBV7-8	TGTGCCAGCAGCTCAAGGACTAGTTCCTTCAATGAGCAGTTCTTC	CASSSRTSSFNEQFF
TRBJ2-7	.	.	TRBV5-4	TGTGCCAGCAGCTTGGCAGGGGTGATCGGTTACGAGCAGTACTTC	CASSLAGVIGYEQYF